This T cell receptor (beta chain) was sequenced for a study of cytomegalovirus exposure and HLA in healthy donors. Each donor was nominally healthy when sampled (though unrecorded immune exposures were likely). CDR1 SGHDT and CDR2 YYEEEE come from the germline V gene. With 4 bases clipped from V and 8 bases from J, the junction kept 9 bases outside the gene matches. This CDR3 has 14 amino acids. PCR was performed using 60 Vbeta and 13 Jbeta primers. TCRdb's copy holds only in-frame clones and misses some; the assay was immunoSEQ multiplex PCR. The top ten hold 5.4% of the sample, which has tens of thousands of clones, roughly 67% seen once.

Sequenced material: PBMCs. The rearrangement uses TRBV5-6 and TRBJ1-2; 9 bases are shared with TRBD1. This clonotype was obtained from a man in his fifties in good health and CMV-seronegative. CDR3 sequence (DNA): TGTGCCAGCAGCCCAGTTACAGGGGGCCGCGGCTACACCTTC. It translates to CASSPVTGGRGYTF. Supplemented by reference TRBV5-6 and TRBJ1-2, the full variable domain reads DAGVTQSPTHLIKTRGQQVTLRCSPKSGHDTVSWYQQALGQGPQFIFQYYEEEERQRGNFPDRFSGHQFPNYSSELNVNALLLGDSALYLCASSPVTGGRGYTFGSGTRLTVV.